This TCR beta chain was obtained from a study of blood T cell repertoires in COVID-19. Clones were sequenced by immunoSEQ multiplex PCR, and TCRdb holds only the in-frame ones, with some missing. This table has roughly 350,000 clones, around nine tenths appearing once. Sequenced sample: peripheral blood. The receptor was isolated from a woman younger than 35 who had recovered from COVID-19.

The CDR3 loop reads CASSSRLTGELFF. CDR3 coding DNA: TGTGCCAGCAGTTCTAGACTCACCGGGGAGCTGTTTTTT. The chain recombines TRBV12-3 or TRBV12-4 with TRBJ2-2; D gene ambiguous. The ends were cut back, 4 bases at V and 4 bases at J, with 7 bases in the middle. The CDR3 length is 13 residues.